This T cell receptor (beta chain) was sequenced during a study of T cell changes during pregnancy in multiple sclerosis. The CDR3 is 15 amino acids. Germline V gene lookup returns CDR1 SGHRS and CDR2 YFSETQ. The V and J ends lost 5 bases and 3 bases, in that order; junction bases with no gene match: 5. Here immunoSEQ multiplex PCR was the method, and the copy in TCRdb shows in-frame clones only, minus some. Among approximately 82,000 clones, just over 90% were seen once, and the ten largest hold about 0.45%. The sequencing here drew on CD4+ T cells from peripheral blood mononuclear cells, taken in the second trimester of pregnancy. The rearrangement links TRBV5-1 to TRBJ2-1, with TRBD2 matching over 10 bases. This sequence originates from a female donor with multiple sclerosis, enrolled in a pregnancy study. The CDR3 region is CASREAGGIYNEQFF. The CDR3 DNA follows: TGCGCCAGCAGAGAAGCGGGAGGGATCTACAATGAGCAGTTCTTC. Drawing the rest from reference TRBV5-1 and TRBJ2-1, the complete variable domain is KAGVTQTPRYLIKTRGQQVTLSCSPISGHRSVSWYQQTPGQGLQFLFEYFSETQRNKGNFPGRFSGRQFSNSRSEMNVSTLELGDSALYLCASREAGGIYNEQFFGPGTRLTVL.